Listed here are 8 T cell receptor beta chains from one sample, sequenced in a study of T cells in Graves' hyperthyroidism and ophthalmopathy. Using RNA transcripts as the source, TCR beta CDR3 regions were amplified. The primer set for the first-round RT-PCR of the TCR CDR3 was HTBI. Each CDR3 protein is one row after TCRdb ran MiXCR on the multiplex PCR reads. Of around 690,000 distinct CDR3 sequences listed, 15% to 20% are singletons. The sequencing sample was made of blood. The receptor set was obtained from a man aged 50 to 60 with Graves' hyperthyroidism.

This clonotype was counted between two and nine times. The chain has TRBV7-8 and TRBJ2-7; a possible D gene is TRBD2 (6 bases). This CDR3 has 14 amino acids. Germline CDR1 is SGHVS and CDR2 is FQNEAQ. V gave up 5 bases and J gave up 5 bases, with 16 bases separating them. The CDR3 is CASSDTGEWNEQYF. DNA of the CDR3: TGTGCCAGCAGCGACACGGGGGAATGGAACGAGCAGTACTTC.

This chain links TRBV6-5 with TRBJ1-5, with D possibly TRBD1 on 5 matching bases. With 2 bases removed from V and 8 bases from J, the gap between germline ends came to 10 bases. This CDR3 comprises 13 residues. Germline values: CDR1 MNHEY, CDR2 SVGAGI. The CDR3, as DNA: TGTGCCAGCAGTTACGGGACGGGGGAGCCCCAGCATTTT. This translates into CASSYGTGEPQHF.

This clonotype showed up many times. This sequence joins TRBV12-3 or TRBV12-4 and TRBJ2-7; no clear D. This CDR3 region has 13 residues. With 6 bases removed from V and 4 bases from J, the gap between germline ends came to 13 bases. The CDR3 protein is CASRATDGYEQYF. In DNA form, the CDR3 reads TGTGCCAGCAGAGCCACTGATGGGTACGAGCAGTACTTC.

Ten or more counts support this clonotype. V is TRBV18 and J is TRBJ1-5; possibly TRBD1 for D (5 bases). The CDR3 is 16 residues long. Germline CDR1 is KGHSH and CDR2 is LQKENI. V dropped 3 bases and J dropped 2 bases, with 14 bases sitting between them. The CDR3 sequence: CASSPKNRGGNQPQHF. The DNA for the CDR3 is TGTGCCAGCTCACCCAAAAACAGAGGGGGCAATCAGCCCCAGCATTTT.

The table lists this clonotype with many counts. The chain joins TRBV7-9 to TRBJ2-5, with 10 bases fitting TRBD1. After removal of 3 bases from V and 2 bases from J, the junction contained 9 bases not matched to a gene. CDR3 length equals 17 residues. Germline values: CDR1 SEHNR, CDR2 FQNEAQ (reference sequence). CDR3 residues: CASSLFGTGVYQETQYF. Written as DNA, the CDR3 is TGTGCCAGCAGCTTGTTTGGGACAGGGGTGTATCAAGAGACCCAGTACTTC.

In its sample, this clonotype was seen many times. The chain links TRBV7-9 to TRBJ2-2, with TRBD1 matching over 10 bases. In germline, CDR1 is SEHNR, CDR2 FQNEAQ (reference sequence). The V gene end was trimmed by 6 bases and the J gene end by 3 bases; junction bases not matched to a gene: 7. The CDR3 consists of 16 residues. CDR3 DNA sequence: TGTGCCAGCAGGGCCCTGACAGGGGGCCACACCGGGGAGCTGTTTTTT. Amino acids: CASRALTGGHTGELFF.

V is TRBV5-1 and J is TRBJ1-3; D is ambiguous. Trimming removed 0 bases from V and 0 bases from J, with 13 bases in between. This CDR3 has 17 amino acids. Germline assignment: CDR1 SGHRS and CDR2 YFSETQ. The CDR3 sequence is CASSLVEAANSGNTIYF. The CDR3 nucleotides read TGCGCCAGCAGCTTGGTTGAGGCTGCTAACTCTGGAAACACCATATATTTT.

The chain carries TRBV5-6 and TRBJ2-1; 7 bases are shared with TRBD1. The CDR3 extends over 16 amino acids. Germline trimming cut 6 bases from V and 1 base from J; bases unmatched to any gene: 10. Germline CDR1 reads SGHDT; CDR2 reads YYEEEE. For the CDR3, the DNA is TGTGCCAGCACCCAGGGGACAGTAGGATCCTACAATGAGCAGTTCTTC. It is translated as CASTQGTVGSYNEQFF.